What follows describes a single TCR beta chain. Its specificity is unknown. This entry belongs to a study of cytomegalovirus exposure and HLA in healthy donors. Turning to the study itself: The Caucasian-associated ancestry cluster held roughly 84% of roughly 370 genotyped donors. Findings and limits, study-wide: Presence/absence comparisons presumed near-even sequencing depth among donors. Upon later analysis, TCR association rates were observed to vary by HLA locus, being highest for DRB1 and lowest for HLA-C.

Germline V gene sequence: CDR1 LNHDA, CDR2 SQIVND (reference sequence). CDR3 length: 16 amino acids. V dropped 3 bases and J dropped 6; count of bases not matched to a gene: 11. 60 Vbeta and 13 Jbeta primers were used in PCR. Assay: immunoSEQ multiplex PCR; the TCRdb copy retains only in-frame clones and omits some. The sample has 140,000 to 150,000 clones, approximately 80% seen once. The TCR was taken from a man in his forties in good health and CMV-seronegative. Sequenced input: PBMCs. The J gene is TRBJ2-7, the V gene TRBV19; TRBD2 aligns across 10 bases. CDR3 DNA: TGTGCCAGTAGTATGAGTAGCGGGGGGATTAGAGGCGAGCAGTACTTC. Residues: CASSMSSGGIRGEQYF.